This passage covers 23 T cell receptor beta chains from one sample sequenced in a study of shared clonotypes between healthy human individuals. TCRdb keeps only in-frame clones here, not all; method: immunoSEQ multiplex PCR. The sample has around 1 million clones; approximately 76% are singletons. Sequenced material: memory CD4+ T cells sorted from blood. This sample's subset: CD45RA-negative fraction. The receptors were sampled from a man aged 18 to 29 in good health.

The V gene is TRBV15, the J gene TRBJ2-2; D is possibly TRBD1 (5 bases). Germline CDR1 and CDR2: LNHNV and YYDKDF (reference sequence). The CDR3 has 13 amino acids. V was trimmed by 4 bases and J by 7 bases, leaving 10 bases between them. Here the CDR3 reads CATSIQGVGELFF. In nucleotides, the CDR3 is TGTGCCACCAGCATTCAGGGTGTCGGGGAGCTGTTTTTT.

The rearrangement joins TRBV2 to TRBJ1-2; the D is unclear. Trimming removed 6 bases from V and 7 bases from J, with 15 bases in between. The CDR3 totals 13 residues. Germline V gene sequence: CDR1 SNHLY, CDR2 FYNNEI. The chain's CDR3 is CASRWAGWSGYTF. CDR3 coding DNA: TGTGCCAGCAGATGGGCAGGCTGGAGTGGCTACACCTTC.

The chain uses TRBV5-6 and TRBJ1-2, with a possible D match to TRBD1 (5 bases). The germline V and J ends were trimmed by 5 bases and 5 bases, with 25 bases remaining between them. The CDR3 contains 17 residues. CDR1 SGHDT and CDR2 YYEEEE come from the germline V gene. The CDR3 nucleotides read TGTGCCAGCAGTCTAATATCATGGGGAAGGGACTCGTATGGCTACACCTTC. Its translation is CASSLISWGRDSYGYTF.

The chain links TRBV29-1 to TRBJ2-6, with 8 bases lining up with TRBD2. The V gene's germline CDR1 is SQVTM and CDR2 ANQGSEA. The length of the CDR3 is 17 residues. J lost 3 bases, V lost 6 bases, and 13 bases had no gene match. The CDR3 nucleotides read TGCAGCGTAATTGTTCTGCGGGGGGCGGATGGGGCCAACGTCCTGACTTTC. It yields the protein CSVIVLRGADGANVLTF.

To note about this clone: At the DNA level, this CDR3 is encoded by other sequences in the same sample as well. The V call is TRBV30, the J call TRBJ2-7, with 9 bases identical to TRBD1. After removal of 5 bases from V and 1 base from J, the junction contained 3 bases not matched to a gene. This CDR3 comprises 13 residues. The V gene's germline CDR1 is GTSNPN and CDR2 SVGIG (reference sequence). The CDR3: CAWLDRGSYEQYF. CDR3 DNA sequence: TGTGCCTGGCTTGACAGGGGGTCCTACGAGCAGTACTTC.

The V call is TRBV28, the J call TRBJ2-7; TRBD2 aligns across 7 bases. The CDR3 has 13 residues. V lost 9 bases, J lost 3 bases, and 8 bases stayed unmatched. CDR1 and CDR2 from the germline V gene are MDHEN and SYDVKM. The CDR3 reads CASGWGGNYEQYF. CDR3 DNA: TGTGCCAGTGGGTGGGGGGGAAACTACGAGCAGTACTTC.

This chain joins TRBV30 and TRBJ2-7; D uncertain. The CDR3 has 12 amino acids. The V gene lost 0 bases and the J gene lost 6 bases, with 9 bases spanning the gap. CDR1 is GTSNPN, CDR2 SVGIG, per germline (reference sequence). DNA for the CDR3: TGTGCCTGGAGTGTACTGGTTGGCGAGCAGTACTTC. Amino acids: CAWSVLVGEQYF.

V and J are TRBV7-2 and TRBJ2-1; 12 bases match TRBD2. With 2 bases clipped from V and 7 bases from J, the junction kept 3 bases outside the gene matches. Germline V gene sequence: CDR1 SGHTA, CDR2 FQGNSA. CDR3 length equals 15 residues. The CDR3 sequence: CASSLRLAGENEQFF. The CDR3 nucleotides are TGTGCCAGCAGCTTAAGACTAGCGGGAGAAAATGAGCAGTTCTTC.

This CDR3 is CASSETYGSTGELFF. The CDR3 coding sequence is TGTGCCAGCAGTGAGACCTATGGGAGCACCGGGGAGCTGTTTTTT. The chain carries TRBV28 and TRBJ2-2; tentative D call: TRBD2 (5 bases). With 5 bases removed from V and 4 bases from J, the gap between germline ends came to 14 bases. The CDR3 is 15 residues long. Per germline, CDR1 MDHEN and CDR2 SYDVKM.

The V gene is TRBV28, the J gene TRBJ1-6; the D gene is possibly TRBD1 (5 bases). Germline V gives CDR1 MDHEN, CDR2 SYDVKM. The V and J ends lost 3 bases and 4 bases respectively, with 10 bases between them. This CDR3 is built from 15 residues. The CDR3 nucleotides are TGTGCCAGCAGTTTCCGGGGGGGGTATAATTCACCCCTCCACTTT. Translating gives CASSFRGGYNSPLHF.

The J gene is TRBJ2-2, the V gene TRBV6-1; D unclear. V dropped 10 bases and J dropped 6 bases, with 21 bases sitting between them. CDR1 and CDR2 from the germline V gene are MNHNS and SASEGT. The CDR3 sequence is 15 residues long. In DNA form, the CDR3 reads TGTGCCACGATCCCTACGCCTCCATCGGCCGGGGAGCTGTTTTTT. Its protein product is CATIPTPPSAGELFF.

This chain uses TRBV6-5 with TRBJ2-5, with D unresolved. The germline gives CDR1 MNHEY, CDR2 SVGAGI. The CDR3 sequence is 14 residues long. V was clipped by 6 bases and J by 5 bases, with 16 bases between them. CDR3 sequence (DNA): TGTGCCAGCAGAACTGGACGTACCAGCGAGACCCAGTACTTC. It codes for CASRTGRTSETQYF.

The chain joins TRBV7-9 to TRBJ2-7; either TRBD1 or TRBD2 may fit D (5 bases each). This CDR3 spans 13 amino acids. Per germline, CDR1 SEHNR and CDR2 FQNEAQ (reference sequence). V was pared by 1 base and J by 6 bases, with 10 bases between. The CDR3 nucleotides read TGTGCCAGCAGCTTAGATACTGGGACCGAGCAGTACTTC. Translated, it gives CASSLDTGTEQYF.

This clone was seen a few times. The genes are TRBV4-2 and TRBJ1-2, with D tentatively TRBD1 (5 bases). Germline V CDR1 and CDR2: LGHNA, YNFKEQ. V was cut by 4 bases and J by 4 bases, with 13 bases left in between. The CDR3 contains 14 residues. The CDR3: CASSPAGTAYGYTF. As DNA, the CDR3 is TGTGCCAGCAGCCCAGCGGGGACTGCCTATGGCTACACCTTC.

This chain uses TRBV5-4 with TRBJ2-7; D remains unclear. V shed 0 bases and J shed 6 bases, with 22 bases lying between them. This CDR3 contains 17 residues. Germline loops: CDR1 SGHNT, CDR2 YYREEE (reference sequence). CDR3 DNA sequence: TGTGCCAGCAGCTTGGGGTCCCAGTCCCTCCTTTATCGCGAGCAGTACTTC. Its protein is CASSLGSQSLLYREQYF. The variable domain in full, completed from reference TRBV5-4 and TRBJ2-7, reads ETGVTQSPTHLIKTRGQQVTLRCSSQSGHNTVSWYQQALGQGPQFIFQYYREEENGRGNFPPRFSGLQFPNYSSELNVNALELDDSALYLCASSLGSQSLLYREQYFGPGTRLTVT.

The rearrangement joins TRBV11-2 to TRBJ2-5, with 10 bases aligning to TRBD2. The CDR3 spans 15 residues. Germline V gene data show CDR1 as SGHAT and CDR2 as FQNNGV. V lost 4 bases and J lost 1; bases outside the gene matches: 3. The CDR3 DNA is TGTGCCAGCAGCTCCGCTAGCGGGAGCCAAGAGACCCAGTACTTC. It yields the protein CASSSASGSQETQYF.

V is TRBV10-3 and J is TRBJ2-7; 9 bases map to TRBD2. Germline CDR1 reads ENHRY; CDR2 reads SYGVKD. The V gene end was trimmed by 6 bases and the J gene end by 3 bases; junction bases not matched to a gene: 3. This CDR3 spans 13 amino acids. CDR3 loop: CAIRVAGVYEQYF. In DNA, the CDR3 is TGTGCCATCAGAGTAGCGGGGGTCTACGAGCAGTACTTC.

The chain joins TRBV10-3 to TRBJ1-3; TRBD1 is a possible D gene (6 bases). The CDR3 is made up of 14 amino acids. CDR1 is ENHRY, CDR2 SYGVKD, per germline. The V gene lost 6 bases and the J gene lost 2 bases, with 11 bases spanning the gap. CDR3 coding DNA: TGTGCCATCAGGGACAGTAATACTGGAAACACCATATATTTT. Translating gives CAIRDSNTGNTIYF.

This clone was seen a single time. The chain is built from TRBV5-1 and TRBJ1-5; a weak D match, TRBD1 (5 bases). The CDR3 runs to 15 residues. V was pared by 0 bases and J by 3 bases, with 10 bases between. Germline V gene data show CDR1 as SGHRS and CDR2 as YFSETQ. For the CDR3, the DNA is TGCGCCAGCAGCTTGGAAGCAGGGTCCAATCAGCCCCAGCATTTT. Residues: CASSLEAGSNQPQHF. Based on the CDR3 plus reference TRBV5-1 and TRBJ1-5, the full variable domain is KAGVTQTPRYLIKTRGQQVTLSCSPISGHRSVSWYQQTPGQGLQFLFEYFSETQRNKGNFPGRFSGRQFSNSRSEMNVSTLELGDSALYLCASSLEAGSNQPQHFGDGTRLSIL.

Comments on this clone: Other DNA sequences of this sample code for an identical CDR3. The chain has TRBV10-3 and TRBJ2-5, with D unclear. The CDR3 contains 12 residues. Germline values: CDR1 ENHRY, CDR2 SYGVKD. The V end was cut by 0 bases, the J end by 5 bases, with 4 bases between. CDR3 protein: CAISESRETQYF. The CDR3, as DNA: TGTGCCATCAGTGAGTCGAGGGAGACCCAGTACTTC.

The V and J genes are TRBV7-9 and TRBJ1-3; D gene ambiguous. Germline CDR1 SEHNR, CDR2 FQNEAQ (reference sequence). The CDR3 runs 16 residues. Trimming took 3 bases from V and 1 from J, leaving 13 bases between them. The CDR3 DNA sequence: TGTGCCAGCAGCTTTAAGGGAGGGAGGTCTGGAAACACCATATATTTT. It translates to CASSFKGGRSGNTIYF.

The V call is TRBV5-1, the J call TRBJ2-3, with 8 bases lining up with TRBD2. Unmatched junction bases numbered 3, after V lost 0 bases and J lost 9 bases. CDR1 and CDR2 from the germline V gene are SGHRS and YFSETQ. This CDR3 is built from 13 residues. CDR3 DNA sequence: TGCGCCAGCAGCTTGGAGCCGGGGGGGACGCAGTATTTT. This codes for CASSLEPGGTQYF. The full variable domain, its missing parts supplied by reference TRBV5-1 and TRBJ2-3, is KAGVTQTPRYLIKTRGQQVTLSCSPISGHRSVSWYQQTPGQGLQFLFEYFSETQRNKGNFPGRFSGRQFSNSRSEMNVSTLELGDSALYLCASSLEPGGTQYFGPGTRLTVL.

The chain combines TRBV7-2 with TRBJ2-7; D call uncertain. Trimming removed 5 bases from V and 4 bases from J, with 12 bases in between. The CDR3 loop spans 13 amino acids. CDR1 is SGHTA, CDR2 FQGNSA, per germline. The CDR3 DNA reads TGTGCCAGCAGCCCCCCGGCCAGTTACGAGCAGTACTTC. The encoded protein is CASSPPASYEQYF. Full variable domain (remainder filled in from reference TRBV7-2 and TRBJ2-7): GAGVSQSPSNKVTEKGKDVELRCDPISGHTALYWYRQSLGQGLEFLIYFQGNSAPDKSGLPSDRFSAERTGGSVSTLTIQRTQQEDSAVYLCASSPPASYEQYFGPGTRLTVT.